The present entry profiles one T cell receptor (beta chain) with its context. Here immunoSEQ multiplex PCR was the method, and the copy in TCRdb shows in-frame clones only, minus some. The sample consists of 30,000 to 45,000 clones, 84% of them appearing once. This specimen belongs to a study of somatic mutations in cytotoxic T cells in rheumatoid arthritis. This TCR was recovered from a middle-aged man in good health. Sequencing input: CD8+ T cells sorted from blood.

The DNA of the CDR3 is TGCAGCGTCGTCGACTGGGCTACTAGATACGAGCAGTACTTC. Translated, it gives CSVVDWATRYEQYF. The chain joins TRBV29-1 to TRBJ2-7; the D gene is possibly TRBD2 (5 bases). Trimming shortened V by 6 bases and J by 4 bases, and 19 bases separated the two germline ends. From germline, CDR1 is SQVTM and CDR2 ANQGSEA. This CDR3 comprises 14 residues.